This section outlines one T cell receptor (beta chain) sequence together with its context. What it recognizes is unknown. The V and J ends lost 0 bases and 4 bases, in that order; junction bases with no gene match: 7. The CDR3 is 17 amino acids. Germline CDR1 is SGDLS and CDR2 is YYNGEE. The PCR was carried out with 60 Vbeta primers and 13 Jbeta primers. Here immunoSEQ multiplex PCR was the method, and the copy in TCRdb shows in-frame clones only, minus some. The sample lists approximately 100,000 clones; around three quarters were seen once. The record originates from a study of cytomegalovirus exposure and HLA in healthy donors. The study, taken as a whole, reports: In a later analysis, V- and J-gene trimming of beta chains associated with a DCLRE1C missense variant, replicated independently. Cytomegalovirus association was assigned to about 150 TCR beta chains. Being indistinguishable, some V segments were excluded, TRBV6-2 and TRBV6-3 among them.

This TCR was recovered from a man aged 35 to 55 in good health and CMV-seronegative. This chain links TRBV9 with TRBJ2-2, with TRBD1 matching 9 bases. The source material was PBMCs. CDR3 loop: CASSVVPGGQGTGELFF. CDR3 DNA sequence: TGTGCCAGCAGCGTAGTTCCAGGGGGACAGGGCACCGGGGAGCTGTTTTTT.